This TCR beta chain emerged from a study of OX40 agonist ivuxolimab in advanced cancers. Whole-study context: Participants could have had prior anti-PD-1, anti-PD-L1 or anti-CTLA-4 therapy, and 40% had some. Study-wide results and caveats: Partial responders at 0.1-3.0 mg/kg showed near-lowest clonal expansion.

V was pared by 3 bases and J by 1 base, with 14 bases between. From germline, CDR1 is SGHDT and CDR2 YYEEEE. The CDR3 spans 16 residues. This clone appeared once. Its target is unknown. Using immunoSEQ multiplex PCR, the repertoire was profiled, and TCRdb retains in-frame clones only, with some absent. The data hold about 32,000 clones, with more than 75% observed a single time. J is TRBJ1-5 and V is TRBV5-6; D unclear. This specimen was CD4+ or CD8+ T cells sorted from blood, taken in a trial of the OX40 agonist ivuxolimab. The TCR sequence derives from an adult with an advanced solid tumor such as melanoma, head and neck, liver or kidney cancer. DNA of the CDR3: TGTGCCAGCAGCTCCACCTTAGGAGGGAGCAATCAGCCCCAGCATTTT. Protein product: CASSSTLGGSNQPQHF.